This note documents a single T cell receptor beta chain sequence. The sample is drawn from a study of PD-L1 blockade in urothelial cancer. Across the whole study: Once treatment had started, blood was analyzed at 3 weeks (second dose) and again at 6 weeks.

The CDR3 spans 14 residues. V trimming: 6 bases; J trimming: 5 bases; junction bases outside the gene matches: 4. Germline loops: CDR1 MNHNS, CDR2 SASEGT. The protocol was immunoSEQ multiplex PCR, while the TCRdb copy is restricted to in-frame clones and leaves out a portion. The data show 100,000 or so clones, with 70% to 90% seen just once and about 2.4% held by the top ten. The J gene is TRBJ1-6, the V gene TRBV6-1, with 7 bases matching TRBD1. Here the sequenced sample was PBMCs, taken around atezolizumab (anti-PD-L1) treatment. The receptor was isolated from a man aged 45 to 65 with urothelial cancer. The DNA for the CDR3 is TGTGCCAGCAGACCGGGACAGCATAATTCACCCCTCCACTTT. Its protein is CASRPGQHNSPLHF.